These 18 T cell receptor beta chains were all obtained from the same sample, sequenced in a study of T-cell memory formation after mild COVID-19. TCRdb reprocessed the 5' RACE reads via MiXCR and lists one record per CDR3 protein. The table shows approximately 430,000 distinct CDR3 sequences, with about 25% occurring only once. Sequencing was performed on PBMCs or a T cell subset sorted from them (not recorded which). The origin of the receptors is an adult woman who had mild COVID-19 (a few samples of this study predate the infection). Cell type and time point are not known.

This clonotype was detected a few times. The chain joins TRBV9 to TRBJ2-7; 9 bases align to TRBD2. The CDR3 is made up of 14 amino acids. Trimming at V came to 3 bases and at J to 5 bases, leaving 6 bases not matched to a gene. Germline V gene lookup returns CDR1 SGDLS and CDR2 YYNGEE. The DNA for the CDR3 is TGTGCCAGCAGCGCCCATAGCGGGAGTAACGAGCAGTACTTC. Translation: CASSAHSGSNEQYF. The variable domain in full, with the rest retrieved from reference TRBV9 and TRBJ2-7, is DSGVTQTPKHLITATGQRVTLRCSPRSGDLSVYWYQQSLDQGLQFLIQYYNGEERAKGNILERFSAQQFPDLHSELNLSSLELGDSALYFCASSAHSGSNEQYFGPGTRLTVT.

The genes are TRBV7-8 and TRBJ2-7; 12 nucleotides match TRBD2. The CDR3 extends over 19 amino acids. Trimming took 1 base from V and 1 from J; bases not matched to a gene: 11. Germline CDR1 is SGHVS and CDR2 is FQNEAQ. CDR3 nucleotides: TGTGCCAGCAGCTTAGATTTATGGTTGACTAGCGGGAGTTCCTACGAGCAGTACTTC. Residues: CASSLDLWLTSGSSYEQYF.

The chain joins TRBV7-2 to TRBJ2-3; D may be TRBD1 (6 bases). Germline values: CDR1 SGHTA, CDR2 FQGNSA. The CDR3 runs 15 residues. V was pared by 5 bases and J by 4 bases, with 16 bases between. The CDR3 loop reads CASSLSQGTPDTQYF. CDR3 nucleotide sequence: TGTGCCAGCAGCCTAAGCCAGGGGACGCCAGATACGCAGTATTTT. Looking up the rest from reference TRBV7-2 and TRBJ2-3 gives the full variable domain: GAGVSQSPSNKVTEKGKDVELRCDPISGHTALYWYRQSLGQGLEFLIYFQGNSAPDKSGLPSDRFSAERTGGSVSTLTIQRTQQEDSAVYLCASSLSQGTPDTQYFGPGTRLTVL.

The chain uses TRBV7-9 and TRBJ2-7, with D perhaps matching TRBD1 or TRBD2 (5 bases each). Germline V gives CDR1 SEHNR, CDR2 FQNEAQ (reference sequence). This CDR3 comprises 16 residues. The germline V and J ends were trimmed by 5 bases and 2 bases, with 19 bases remaining between them. The CDR3 sequence: CASSGTNAAIAYEQYF. The CDR3, as DNA: TGTGCCAGCAGCGGGACCAACGCGGCTATCGCCTACGAGCAGTACTTC.

This clonotype was seen a handful of times. This chain uses TRBV7-2 with TRBJ2-7, with 7 nucleotides matching TRBD2. The CDR3 totals 13 residues. V was pared by 3 bases and J by 3 bases, with 2 bases of the junction left unmatched. Germline CDR1 reads SGHTA; CDR2 reads FQGNSA. CDR3 region: CASSFAGDYEQYF. The CDR3 DNA reads as TGTGCCAGCAGCTTTGCGGGGGACTACGAGCAGTACTTC.

This clonotype has a count of ten or more. DNA for the CDR3: TGCGCCAGCAGCTTGGGGGACGGATCCTACGAGCAGTACTTC. It specifies CASSLGDGSYEQYF. The chain recombines TRBV5-1 with TRBJ2-7, with D perhaps being TRBD1 or TRBD2 (5 bases each). This CDR3 contains 14 residues. Trimming removed 0 bases at V and 1 base at J, with 8 bases between. Germline V CDR1 and CDR2: SGHRS, YFSETQ.

This clonotype was seen a few times. The rearrangement links TRBV5-5 to TRBJ2-5; a weak D match, TRBD1 (8 bases). CDR1 and CDR2 (germline): SGHKS, YYEKEE (reference sequence). This CDR3 is built from 15 residues. V lost 0 bases to trimming and J lost 4 bases, with 13 bases between them. The DNA for the CDR3 is TGTGCCAGCAGCTTGGCCACAGGGGGGGGAGAGACCCAGTACTTC. This encodes CASSLATGGGETQYF.

This clonotype has more than one count but fewer than ten. The gene calls are TRBV7-3 and TRBJ2-3; possible D gene TRBD2, 7 bases. This CDR3 spans 13 amino acids. Between the trimmed V and J ends, which lost 8 bases and 0 bases, there was a span of 9 bases. Germline loops: CDR1 SGHTA, CDR2 FQGTGA. As DNA, the CDR3 is TGTGCCAGCGGGGGGGCAAGCACAGATACGCAGTATTTT. Translating it yields CASGGASTDTQYF.

This chain uses TRBV20-1 with TRBJ2-7; D might be TRBD2 (5 bases). Trimming cost V 1 base and J 3 bases, with 10 bases left between them. The CDR3 has 13 residues. Germline CDR1 and CDR2: DFQATT and SNEGSKA (reference sequence). The CDR3 reads CSARVPGNYEQYF. CDR3 bases: TGCAGTGCTAGAGTTCCGGGAAACTACGAGCAGTACTTC.

This clonotype has more than one count but fewer than ten. This rearrangement joins TRBV7-2 to TRBJ1-1; the D is unclear. There are 14 residues in the CDR3. V lost 3 bases to trimming and J lost 0 bases, with 8 bases between them. CDR1 and CDR2 from the germline V gene are SGHTA and FQGNSA. The CDR3 region has the DNA TGTGCCAGCAGCTTTGGGGTCATGAACACTGAAGCTTTCTTT. Protein product: CASSFGVMNTEAFF.

This clonotype was observed a few times. The chain has TRBV29-1 and TRBJ2-1; 8 nucleotides match TRBD1. Losses at the gene ends were 3 bases for V and 2 bases for J; bases not matched to a gene: 3. CDR1 is SQVTM, CDR2 ANQGSEA, per germline. The CDR3 is 14 residues long. The CDR3 nucleotides read TGCAGCGTTGATCGACAGGGGACCTACAATGAGCAGTTCTTC. This codes for CSVDRQGTYNEQFF.

The chain recombines TRBV11-2 with TRBJ2-1; 11 nucleotides agree with TRBD2. CDR1 and CDR2 from the germline V gene are SGHAT and FQNNGV. The CDR3 extends over 18 amino acids. The ends lost 3 bases at V and 4 bases at J; junction bases unmatched: 11. The CDR3 sequence: CASSFPTSGIHSYNEQFF. The CDR3 nucleotides read TGTGCCAGCAGCTTCCCGACTAGCGGGATACACTCATACAATGAGCAGTTCTTC.

This clonotype was found a few times. The genes are TRBV19 and TRBJ2-1, with 10 positions matching TRBD2. V shed 5 bases, J shed 5 bases, and the junction held 6 bases outside the gene matches. The CDR3 length is 15 residues. Looked up from germline, CDR1 is LNHDA and CDR2 is SQIVND (reference sequence). The CDR3 reads CASSVSGGIHNEQFF. CDR3 nucleotides: TGTGCCAGTAGTGTTAGCGGGGGGATCCACAATGAGCAGTTCTTC.

This clonotype was recorded a few times. The gene calls are TRBV7-3 and TRBJ2-3; D not certain. Trimming took 5 bases from V and 6 from J, leaving 15 bases between them. Germline V gene sequence: CDR1 SGHTA, CDR2 FQGTGA. CDR3 length equals 14 residues. CDR3: CASSPDRWTDTQYF. The CDR3 nucleotides are TGTGCCAGCAGCCCCGATCGTTGGACGGATACGCAGTATTTT.

The chain combines TRBV4-2 with TRBJ2-2; 7 nucleotides agree with TRBD2. The V gene's germline CDR1 is LGHNA and CDR2 YNFKEQ. The CDR3 has 14 amino acids. The V segment lost 5 bases and the J segment 6 bases; nucleotides outside the gene matches: 6. The DNA for the CDR3 is TGTGCCAGCAGCAGGGCGGGAGAGGCCGGGGAGCTGTTTTTT. Translated, it gives CASSRAGEAGELFF.

The rearrangement links TRBV20-1 to TRBJ1-6; maybe TRBD1 (5 bases). The CDR3 sequence is 12 residues long. In germline, CDR1 is DFQATT, CDR2 SNEGSKA (reference sequence). The V and J ends lost 5 bases and 7 bases respectively, with 9 bases between them. DNA for the CDR3: TGCAGTGCTCCAGGGCCCAATTCACCCCTCCACTTT. It encodes CSAPGPNSPLHF.

Only a few counts were recorded for this clonotype. The rearrangement links TRBV24-1 to TRBJ2-1; 7 positions match TRBD2. V lost 4 bases to trimming and J lost 4 bases; unmatched junction nucleotides: 9. Germline loops: CDR1 KGHDR, CDR2 SFDVKD. The CDR3 runs to 16 residues. The CDR3 bases are TGTGCCACCAGTGACCGGGGCGGGACTACGTACAATGAGCAGTTCTTC. It codes for CATSDRGGTTYNEQFF.

V usage is TRBV7-2 and J usage is TRBJ1-2; D remains unclear. The CDR3 runs 13 residues. Germline-derived CDR1 and CDR2 are SGHTA and FQGNSA. Trimming stripped 3 bases from V and 2 bases from J, with 7 bases between. The CDR3 sequence is CASSFDGNYGYTF. CDR3 sequence (DNA): TGTGCCAGCAGCTTCGACGGAAACTATGGCTACACCTTC.